Each of the 17 T cell receptor beta chains below was sequenced from the same sample in a study of HIV-infected patients and healthy controls. No cell fractionation was done, so the repertoire covers all unsorted peripheral blood T cells. About 540 ng RNA was reverse transcribed with alpha and beta constant-region primers. Alpha and beta chain libraries were made separately by chain-specific third strand synthesis with multiplexing indices. TCRdb redid the calling of the 5' RACE reads with MiXCR, one entry per CDR3 protein. In the table there are about 13,000 distinct CDR3 sequences, roughly a tenth of which are singletons. Sequenced sample: blood. The receptors stem from an adult in good health.

This clonotype has a count of ten or more. The chain carries TRBV20-1 and TRBJ2-7; D is unclear. The CDR3 extends over 15 amino acids. The V end was cut by 0 bases, the J end by 4 bases, with 16 bases between. Germline V gene lookup returns CDR1 DFQATT and CDR2 SNEGSKA (reference sequence). CDR3 in DNA: TGCAGTGCTAGAGATGTGGGTTCAACCCAATACGAGCAGTACTTC. As protein: CSARDVGSTQYEQYF.

This clonotype has ten or more counts. J is TRBJ2-7 and V is TRBV5-1, with D uncertain. The germline V and J ends were trimmed by 0 bases and 1 base, with 5 bases remaining between them. The CDR3 extends over 13 amino acids. CDR1 and CDR2 from the germline V gene are SGHRS and YFSETQ. DNA for the CDR3: TGCGCCAGCAGCTTGGCCGAATCCTACGAGCAGTACTTC. Translated: CASSLAESYEQYF.

This clonotype is medium-sized. The rearrangement uses TRBV24-1 and TRBJ2-1; 9 positions match TRBD1. Germline V gene sequence: CDR1 KGHDR, CDR2 SFDVKD. V lost 6 bases to trimming and J lost 3 bases; unmatched junction nucleotides: 5. CDR3 length: 15 residues. The CDR3 is CATSRGQGFYNEQFF. In nucleotides, the CDR3 is TGTGCCACCAGTCGGGGACAGGGATTCTACAATGAGCAGTTCTTC.

This clonotype was found a few times. The chain joins TRBV10-3 to TRBJ1-2, with unresolved D. The germline gives CDR1 ENHRY, CDR2 SYGVKD. This CDR3 comprises 11 residues. Trimming took off 8 bases at V and 5 bases at J, with 9 bases between the two ends. Here the CDR3 reads CAIGHEYGYTF. DNA for the CDR3: TGTGCCATCGGGCATGAGTATGGCTACACCTTC.

This clonotype was counted ten times or more. The chain joins TRBV5-5 to TRBJ2-7, with 10 bases aligning to TRBD1. The V and J ends lost 4 bases and 4 bases, in that order; junction bases with no gene match: 5. Germline CDR1 is SGHKS and CDR2 is YYEKEE (reference sequence). This CDR3 spans 14 amino acids. This CDR3 is CASSGGQGGYEQYF. For the CDR3, the DNA is TGTGCCAGCAGCGGCGGACAGGGGGGTTACGAGCAGTACTTC.

This clonotype was counted many times. This sequence joins TRBV18 and TRBJ1-4, with D tentatively TRBD1 (5 bases). The CDR3 has 14 amino acids. V lost 8 bases and J 7 bases, leaving 17 bases between the germline ends. Germline CDR1 and CDR2: KGHSH and LQKENI. CDR3 region: CASEPGPGGEKLFF. The CDR3 region has the DNA TGTGCCAGCGAACCGGGGCCCGGCGGTGAAAAACTGTTTTTT.

This clonotype is medium-sized. The J gene is TRBJ2-3, the V gene TRBV14, with TRBD1 matching over 10 bases. V gave up 2 bases and J gave up 4 bases; unmatched junction bases: 6. CDR3 size: 16 residues. Germline-derived CDR1 and CDR2 are SGHDN and FVKESK. The CDR3 DNA reads TGTGCCAGCAGCCAAACCTGGACAGGGGGGGCAGATACGCAGTATTTT. Its protein product is CASSQTWTGGADTQYF. The whole variable domain, filled in from reference TRBV14 and TRBJ2-3, reads EAGVTQFPSHSVIEKGQTVTLRCDPISGHDNLYWYRRVMGKEIKFLLHFVKESKQDESGMPNNRFLAERTGGTYSTLKVQPAELEDSGVYFCASSQTWTGGADTQYFGPGTRLTVL.

This clonotype was recorded many times. The V gene is TRBV6-6, the J gene TRBJ2-2, with D unclear. Trimming pared 10 bases from V and 0 bases from J, leaving 18 bases between. The CDR3 has 16 residues. CDR1 is MNHNY and CDR2 is SVGAGI in the germline V gene (reference sequence). In DNA, the CDR3 is TGTGCCACCAACCAGCCCGGAAAGGCGAACACCGGGGAGCTGTTTTTT. It codes for CATNQPGKANTGELFF.

The V gene is TRBV20-1, the J gene TRBJ2-3; D is perhaps TRBD2 (5 bases). The V end was cut by 7 bases, the J end by 2 bases, with 16 bases between. Germline V gene data show CDR1 as DFQATT and CDR2 as SNEGSKA (reference sequence). The CDR3 consists of 14 residues. CDR3 sequence reads: CSGPADGNTDTQYF. CDR3 coding DNA: TGCAGTGGGCCCGCTGACGGGAACACAGATACGCAGTATTTT.

This clonotype was picked up many times. Here the CDR3 DNA reads TGTGCCTGGAGTCTGCCCGGGACAGATAGGAACACCATATATTTT. Amino acids: CAWSLPGTDRNTIYF. V usage is TRBV30 and J usage is TRBJ1-3, with 7 bases identical to TRBD1. Germline values: CDR1 GTSNPN, CDR2 SVGIG (reference sequence). With 2 bases clipped from V and 7 bases from J, the junction kept 11 bases outside the gene matches. The CDR3 totals 15 residues.

At least ten counts were recorded for this clonotype. The genes are TRBV20-1 and TRBJ1-1; no clear D gene. The CDR3 covers 14 residues. Germline CDR1 and CDR2: DFQATT and SNEGSKA (reference sequence). Trimming stripped 3 bases from V and 4 bases from J, with 15 bases between. CDR3 sequence: CSASGFPPTTEAFF. The CDR3 nucleotides are TGCAGTGCTAGCGGTTTTCCCCCAACCACTGAAGCTTTCTTT.

This clonotype has ten or more counts. The chain joins TRBV5-5 to TRBJ2-6; the D call may be TRBD1 or TRBD2 (5 bases each). Germline CDR1 SGHKS, CDR2 YYEKEE (reference sequence). This CDR3 comprises 18 residues. The germline V and J ends were trimmed by 1 base and 2 bases, with 16 bases remaining between them. The DNA of the CDR3 is TGTGCCAGCAGCTTGTGGGAGCAGGGAGCAGCTGGGGCCAACGTCCTGACTTTC. Translating gives CASSLWEQGAAGANVLTF.

At least ten counts were recorded for this clonotype. The genes are TRBV7-9 and TRBJ2-1; maybe TRBD2 (5 bases). CDR3 length: 15 amino acids. The germline V gene has CDR1 SEHNR and CDR2 FQNEAQ (reference sequence). Deletions cut 5 bases from V and 4 bases from J, with 15 bases between. The CDR3 nucleotides are TGTGCCAGCAGCCCCCCCGGACTGGTTTACAATGAGCAGTTCTTC. The encoded protein is CASSPPGLVYNEQFF.

As to this clonotype: One base away lies a much larger clone, so this may be a sequencing read error. The rearrangement joins TRBV7-9 to TRBJ2-5; D is ambiguous. CDR3 length equals 13 residues. V was pared by 5 bases and J by 8 bases, with 15 bases between. The germline gives CDR1 SEHNR, CDR2 FQNEAQ (reference sequence). The CDR3 nucleotides are TGTGCCAGCAGCGAGACGGACGGAGATACCCAGTACTTC. This translates into CASSETDGDTQYF.

This clonotype has a count of ten or more. The chain joins TRBV20-1 to TRBJ2-5; tentatively, D is TRBD1 (5 bases). The CDR3 runs to 11 residues. The germline V gene encodes CDR1 DFQATT and CDR2 SNEGSKA (reference sequence). V was trimmed by 5 bases and J by 3 bases, leaving 7 bases between them. The CDR3 protein is CSAVDKETQYF. DNA for the CDR3: TGCAGTGCTGTGGACAAAGAGACCCAGTACTTC.

This clonotype is labeled as medium-sized (0.01 to 0.1%). The CDR3: CSARGGADNSPLHF. CDR3 DNA sequence: TGCAGTGCTAGAGGGGGGGCGGATAATTCACCCCTCCACTTT. V and J are TRBV20-1 and TRBJ1-6; TRBD1 is a possible D gene (6 bases). The germline gives CDR1 DFQATT, CDR2 SNEGSKA (reference sequence). This CDR3 region has 14 residues. V was shortened by 1 base and J by 5 bases, with 9 bases between the two germline ends.

This clonotype occurred many times. The rearrangement links TRBV12-5 to TRBJ1-1, with 8 nucleotides matching TRBD1. The CDR3 contains 21 residues. V lost 1 base to trimming and J lost 0 bases; unmatched junction nucleotides: 19. Germline V gene data show CDR1 as LGHNT and CDR2 as FRNRAP. The CDR3 is CASGLAILALGQGAMNTEAFF. In nucleotides, the CDR3 is TGTGCTAGTGGTTTGGCCATCCTTGCGTTGGGGCAGGGGGCGATGAACACTGAAGCTTTCTTT.